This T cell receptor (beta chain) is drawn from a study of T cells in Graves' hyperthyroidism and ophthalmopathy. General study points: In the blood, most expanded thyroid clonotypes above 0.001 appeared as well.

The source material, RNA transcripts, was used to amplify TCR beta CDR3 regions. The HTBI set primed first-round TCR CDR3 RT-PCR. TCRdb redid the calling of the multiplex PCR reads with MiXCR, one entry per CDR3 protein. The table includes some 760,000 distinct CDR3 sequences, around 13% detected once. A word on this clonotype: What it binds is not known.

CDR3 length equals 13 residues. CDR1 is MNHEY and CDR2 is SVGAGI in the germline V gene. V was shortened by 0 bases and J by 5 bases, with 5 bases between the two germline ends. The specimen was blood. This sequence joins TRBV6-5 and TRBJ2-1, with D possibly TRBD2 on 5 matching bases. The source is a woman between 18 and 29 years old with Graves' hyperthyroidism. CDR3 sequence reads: CASSYSADNEQFF. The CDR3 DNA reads TGTGCCAGCAGTTACTCAGCGGACAATGAGCAGTTCTTC.